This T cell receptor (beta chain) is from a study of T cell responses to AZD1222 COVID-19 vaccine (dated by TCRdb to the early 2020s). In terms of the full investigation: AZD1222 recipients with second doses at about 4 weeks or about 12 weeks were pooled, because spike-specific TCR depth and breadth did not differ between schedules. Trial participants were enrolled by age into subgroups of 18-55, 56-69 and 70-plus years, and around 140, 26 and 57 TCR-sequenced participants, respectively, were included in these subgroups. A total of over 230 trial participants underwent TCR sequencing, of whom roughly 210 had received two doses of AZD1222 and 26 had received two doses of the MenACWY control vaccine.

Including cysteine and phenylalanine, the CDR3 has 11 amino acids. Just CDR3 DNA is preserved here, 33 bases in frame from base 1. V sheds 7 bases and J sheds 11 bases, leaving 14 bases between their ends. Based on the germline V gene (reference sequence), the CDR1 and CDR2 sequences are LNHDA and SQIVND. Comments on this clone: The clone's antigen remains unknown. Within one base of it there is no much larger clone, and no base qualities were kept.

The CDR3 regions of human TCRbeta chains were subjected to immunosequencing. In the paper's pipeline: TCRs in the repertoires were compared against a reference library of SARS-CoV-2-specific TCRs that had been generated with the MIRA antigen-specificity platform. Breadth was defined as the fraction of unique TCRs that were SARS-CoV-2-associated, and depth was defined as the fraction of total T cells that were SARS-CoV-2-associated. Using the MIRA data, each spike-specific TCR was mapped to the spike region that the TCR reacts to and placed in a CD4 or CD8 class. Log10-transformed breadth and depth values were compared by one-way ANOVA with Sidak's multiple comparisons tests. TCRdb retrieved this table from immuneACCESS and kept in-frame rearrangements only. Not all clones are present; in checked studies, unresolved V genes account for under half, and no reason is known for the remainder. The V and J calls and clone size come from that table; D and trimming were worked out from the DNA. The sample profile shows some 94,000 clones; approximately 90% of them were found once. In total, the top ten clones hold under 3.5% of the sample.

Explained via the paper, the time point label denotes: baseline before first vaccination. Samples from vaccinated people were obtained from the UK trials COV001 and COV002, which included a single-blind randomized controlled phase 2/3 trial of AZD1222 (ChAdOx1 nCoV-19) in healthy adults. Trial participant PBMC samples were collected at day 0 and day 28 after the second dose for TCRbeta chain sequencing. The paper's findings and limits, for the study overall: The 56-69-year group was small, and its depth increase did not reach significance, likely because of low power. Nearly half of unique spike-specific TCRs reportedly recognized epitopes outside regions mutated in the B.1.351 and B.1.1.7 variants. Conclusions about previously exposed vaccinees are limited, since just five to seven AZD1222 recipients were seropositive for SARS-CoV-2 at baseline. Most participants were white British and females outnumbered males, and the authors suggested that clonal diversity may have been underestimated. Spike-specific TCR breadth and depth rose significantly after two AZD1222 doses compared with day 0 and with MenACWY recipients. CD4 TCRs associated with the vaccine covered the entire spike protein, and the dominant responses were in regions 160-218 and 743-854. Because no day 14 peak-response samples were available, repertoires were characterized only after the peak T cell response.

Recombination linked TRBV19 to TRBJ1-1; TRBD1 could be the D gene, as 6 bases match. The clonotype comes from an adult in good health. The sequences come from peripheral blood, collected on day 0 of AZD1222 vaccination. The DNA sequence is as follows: TGTGCCAGTACTCAAGGGGGTTTTGCTTTCTTT. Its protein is CASTQGGFAFF.